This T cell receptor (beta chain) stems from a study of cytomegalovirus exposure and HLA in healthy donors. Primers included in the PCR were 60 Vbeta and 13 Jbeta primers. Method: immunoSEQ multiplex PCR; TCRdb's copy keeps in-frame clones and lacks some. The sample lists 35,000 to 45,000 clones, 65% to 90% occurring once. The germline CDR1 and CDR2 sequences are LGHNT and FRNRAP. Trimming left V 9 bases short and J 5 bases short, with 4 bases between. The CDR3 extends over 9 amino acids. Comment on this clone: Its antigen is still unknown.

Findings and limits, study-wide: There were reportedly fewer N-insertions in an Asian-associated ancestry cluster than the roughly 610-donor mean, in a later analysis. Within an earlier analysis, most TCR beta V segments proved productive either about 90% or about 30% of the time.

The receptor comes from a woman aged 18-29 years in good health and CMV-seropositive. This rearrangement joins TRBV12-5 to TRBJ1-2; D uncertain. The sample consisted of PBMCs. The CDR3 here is CARSYGYTF. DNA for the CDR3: TGTGCTAGGTCGTATGGCTACACCTTC.